This entry lists 17 T cell receptor beta chains sequenced from one sample in a study of identical twins (TCRdb year 2016). Receptors were amplified or captured by 5' RACE. Sequenced on an Illumina HiSeq 2000. Through fastp at Q25 and MiXCR, TCRdb rebuilt clones from the public reads, retaining in-frame beta chains. Each CDR3 protein gets just one entry, which takes the most common genes and DNA from the rows behind it. Counted in this sample were some 240,000 distinct CDR3 sequences; around 8.8% of them appeared once. Approximately 3% of the sample belongs to the ten largest clones. In addition, the sample was reused for a study of yellow fever vaccine responses in identical twins.

Sequenced sample: CD8+ T cells sorted from blood. The source is a young woman in good health.

Concerning this clonotype itself: Since a much larger clone is just one base distant, this may be a read error. The chain joins TRBV25-1 to TRBJ2-2; D is perhaps TRBD1 (5 bases). This CDR3 comprises 15 residues. The V gene lost 10 bases and the J gene lost 3 bases, with 18 bases spanning the gap. The germline V gene encodes CDR1 MGHDK and CDR2 SYGVNS. The CDR3 spells CATSIGAGDTGELFF. The CDR3 DNA follows: TGTGCCACCTCGATAGGGGCCGGTGACACCGGGGAGCTGTTTTTT.

This clonotype was detected a few times. The chain is built from TRBV14 and TRBJ2-1; no firm D call. V was trimmed by 1 base and J by 1 base, leaving 11 bases between them. From germline, CDR1 is SGHDN and CDR2 FVKESK. This CDR3 has 16 residues. Here the CDR3 reads CASSQGTGPSYNEQFF. The CDR3 DNA is TGTGCCAGCAGCCAAGGGACGGGCCCATCCTACAATGAGCAGTTCTTC.

This clonotype has at least ten counts. The chain is built from TRBV6-2 or TRBV6-3 and TRBJ2-7, with a tentative D call TRBD2 (6 bases). In germline, CDR1 is MNHEY, CDR2 SVGEGT. There are 13 residues in the CDR3. V lost 6 bases and J lost 3, with 12 bases in between. CDR3 residues: CASSWDSRYEQYF. Written as DNA, the CDR3 is TGTGCCAGCAGCTGGGACTCACGCTACGAGCAGTACTTC.

This clonotype was observed many times. This chain uses TRBV5-6 with TRBJ2-7; TRBD2 aligns across 9 bases. Trimming took 1 base from V and 4 from J; bases not matched to a gene: 6. The CDR3 is 15 residues long. The germline V gene encodes CDR1 SGHDT and CDR2 YYEEEE. CDR3 sequence reads: CASSLLGTSLYEQYF. DNA of the CDR3: TGTGCCAGCAGCTTGTTAGGGACTAGCCTTTACGAGCAGTACTTC.

This chain joins TRBV18 and TRBJ2-7, with 7 bases lining up with TRBD1. The germline CDR1 and CDR2 sequences are KGHSH and LQKENI. The CDR3 is 15 residues long. The V gene end was trimmed by 2 bases and the J gene end by 4 bases; junction bases not matched to a gene: 8. In DNA, the CDR3 is TGTGCCAGCTCACCAACCGGGACAGCCCTTTACGAGCAGTACTTC. This encodes CASSPTGTALYEQYF.

In DNA form, the CDR3 reads TGTGCCAGCACCAATCCGCGGCAGCAAGAGACCCAGTACTTC. It yields the protein CASTNPRQQETQYF. The rearrangement joins TRBV7-9 to TRBJ2-5; D is unclear. V shed 7 bases and J shed 2 bases, with 14 bases lying between them. Germline V lookup: CDR1 SEHNR, CDR2 FQNEAQ (reference sequence). The CDR3 length is 14 residues.

This clonotype was seen a handful of times. CDR3 nucleotide sequence: TGTGCCAGCTCACCTGGACATGAAGATACGCAGTATTTT. Its protein product is CASSPGHEDTQYF. The chain is built from TRBV18 and TRBJ2-3; TRBD1 is a possible D gene (5 bases). The CDR3 extends over 13 amino acids. Germline CDR1 and CDR2: KGHSH and LQKENI. V lost 3 bases and J lost 5, with 9 bases in between.

In this sample, this clonotype turned up many times. The rearrangement joins TRBV4-1 to TRBJ2-7; TRBD2 agrees at 11 bases. The CDR3 spans 17 residues. V shed 1 base and J 6 bases; nucleotides not matched to a gene: 11. Germline CDR1 and CDR2: MGHRA and YSYEKL. The CDR3 nucleotides read TGCGCCAGCAGCCAAGTCTCGTGGACTAGCGGGTACCCCGAGCAGTACTTC. The encoded protein is CASSQVSWTSGYPEQYF.

The chain's CDR3 is CASSPREAGGSYEQYF. CDR3 sequence (DNA): TGTGCCAGCAGCCCAAGAGAGGCAGGGGGTAGCTACGAGCAGTACTTC. The rearrangement joins TRBV7-8 to TRBJ2-7; 7 bases are a match to TRBD1. V shed 5 bases and J 3 bases; nucleotides not matched to a gene: 13. Germline V CDR1 and CDR2: SGHVS, FQNEAQ. The CDR3 length is 16 residues.

This clonotype was observed at least ten times. The chain has TRBV28 and TRBJ2-7; 8 bases align to TRBD1. Trimming removed 4 bases from V and 4 bases from J; junction bases left unmatched: 9. The CDR3 consists of 15 residues. Germline CDR1 MDHEN, CDR2 SYDVKM. This CDR3 reads CASSSLTGDRYEQYF. DNA for the CDR3: TGTGCCAGCAGTTCACTGACAGGGGATCGTTACGAGCAGTACTTC.

V usage is TRBV20-1 and J usage is TRBJ2-1, with 10 positions matching TRBD2. The V gene end was trimmed by 6 bases and the J gene end by 3 bases; junction bases not matched to a gene: 8. This CDR3 contains 15 residues. The V gene's germline CDR1 is DFQATT and CDR2 SNEGSKA (reference sequence). The CDR3 spells CSADPSGGLYNEQFF. The CDR3, as DNA: TGCAGTGCCGACCCTAGCGGGGGTCTCTACAATGAGCAGTTCTTC.

Regarding this clonotype: One junction end disagrees with the germline gene, perhaps due to a read error. This chain connects TRBV7-9 to TRBJ2-5; either TRBD1 or TRBD2 may fit D (5 bases each). Germline V gives CDR1 SEHNR, CDR2 FQNEAQ (reference sequence). The CDR3 is 15 amino acids. CDR3 nucleotides: TGTGCCACCAGCTTGCCGTTGGGGGACCAAGAGACCCAGTACTTC. Its translation is CATSLPLGDQETQYF.

The chain recombines TRBV5-1 with TRBJ2-6; 9 bases are shared with TRBD1. From germline, CDR1 is SGHRS and CDR2 YFSETQ. V gave up 4 bases and J gave up 0 bases; unmatched junction bases: 5. The CDR3 sequence is 17 residues long. The CDR3 region has the DNA TGCGCCAGCAGCGCCGGGACAGGGATCTCTGGGGCCAACGTCCTGACTTTC. This codes for CASSAGTGISGANVLTF.

The CDR3 sequence is CASTNRGRGSSPEAFF. The DNA for the CDR3 is TGTGCCAGCACTAACAGGGGACGAGGTAGCTCTCCTGAAGCTTTCTTT. The J gene is TRBJ1-1, the V gene TRBV27; 7 bases agree with TRBD1. The CDR3 runs to 16 residues. The germline V gene encodes CDR1 MNHEY and CDR2 SMNVEV (reference sequence). Losses at the gene ends were 7 bases for V and 6 bases for J; bases not matched to a gene: 17.

The chain carries TRBV10-3 and TRBJ1-5, with D tentatively TRBD1 (5 bases). V was shortened by 0 bases and J by 2 bases, with 14 bases between the two germline ends. The germline V gene encodes CDR1 ENHRY and CDR2 SYGVKD. The CDR3 runs to 17 residues. The CDR3 region is CAISESMGDFGNQPQHF. CDR3 nucleotide sequence: TGTGCCATCAGTGAGTCGATGGGGGATTTTGGCAATCAGCCCCAGCATTTT.

There are many counts of this clonotype. The chain employs TRBV29-1 and TRBJ2-3; 16 bases fit TRBD2. CDR1 and CDR2 (germline): SQVTM, ANQGSEA. The V gene end was trimmed by 7 bases and the J gene end by 4 bases; junction bases not matched to a gene: 5. The CDR3 covers 15 residues. CDR3 bases: TGCAGCGCACGGGGACTAGCGGGAGGGCCAGATACGCAGTATTTT. The encoded protein is CSARGLAGGPDTQYF.

This clonotype was counted only a few times. The V and J genes are TRBV14 and TRBJ2-5; TRBD2 aligns across 11 bases. V dropped 5 bases and J dropped 2; count of bases not matched to a gene: 13. This CDR3 contains 18 residues. Germline V lookup: CDR1 SGHDN, CDR2 FVKESK. CDR3 amino acids: CASSSPWLGLADQETQYF. The CDR3 coding sequence is TGTGCCAGCAGCTCACCGTGGTTGGGACTAGCGGATCAAGAGACCCAGTACTTC. Based on the CDR3 plus reference TRBV14 and TRBJ2-5, the full variable domain is EAGVTQFPSHSVIEKGQTVTLRCDPISGHDNLYWYRRVMGKEIKFLLHFVKESKQDESGMPNNRFLAERTGGTYSTLKVQPAELEDSGVYFCASSSPWLGLADQETQYFGPGTRLLVL.